The clone carrying this TCR beta chain was found many times. Its antigen is not known. V was pared by 8 bases and J by 9 bases, with 17 bases between. The CDR3 covers 13 residues. CDR1 and CDR2 from the germline V gene are WNHNN and SYGVQD (reference sequence). Breast cancer patients provided tissue from their axillary draining lymph nodes. This sample was taken from a study of breast tumors, draining lymph nodes, adjacent tissues. TCRdb redid the calling of the multiplex PCR reads with MiXCR, one entry per CDR3 protein. The data show 130,000 or so distinct CDR3 sequences, 20% to 25% seen once. Study results and caveats: Findings are consistent with lymph node origin and intratumoral expansion of most tumor T cells. Luminal-like breast cancer showed significantly higher tumor–nontumor repertoire similarity than basal-like. That most tumor T cells come from lymph nodes remained unproven.

The chain couples TRBV10-1 to TRBJ1-3; D remains ambiguous. This TCR was recovered from a female donor with breast cancer. Some clones in this sample may be carry-over from other donors' samples. The sample consisted of axillary lymph node tissue. CDR3 residues: CASSEAGTGTIYF. The CDR3 nucleotides read TGCGCCAGCTCCGAAGCGGGAACTGGCACCATATATTTT.